The 26 T cell receptor beta chains below were found in one sample sequenced in a study of blood T cell repertoires in COVID-19. TCRdb's copy holds only in-frame clones and misses some; the assay was immunoSEQ multiplex PCR. This sample has approximately 170,000 clones, with approximately 80% found just once. The sample taken for sequencing was PBMCs or T cells enriched from blood (not recorded which). The source is a woman aged 45-65 years who had recovered from COVID-19.

V and J are TRBV4-2 and TRBJ2-5; a possible D gene is TRBD2 (6 bases). The CDR3 has 15 amino acids. Deletions cut 1 base from V and 5 bases from J, with 14 bases between. Germline loops: CDR1 LGHNA, CDR2 YNFKEQ. This CDR3 is CASSQGGAGRETQYF. CDR3 bases: TGTGCCAGCAGCCAAGGTGGAGCGGGTAGGGAGACCCAGTACTTC.

The chain joins TRBV14 to TRBJ2-1; D unclear. V dropped 4 bases and J dropped 5 bases, with 6 bases sitting between them. The CDR3 is made up of 12 amino acids. The V gene's germline CDR1 is SGHDN and CDR2 FVKESK. CDR3 nucleotide sequence: TGTGCCAGCAGCCTGCGTCACAATGAGCAGTTCTTC. Translating it yields CASSLRHNEQFF. Variable domain in full (rest from reference TRBV14 and TRBJ2-1): EAGVTQFPSHSVIEKGQTVTLRCDPISGHDNLYWYRRVMGKEIKFLLHFVKESKQDESGMPNNRFLAERTGGTYSTLKVQPAELEDSGVYFCASSLRHNEQFFGPGTRLTVL.

The J gene is TRBJ1-3, the V gene TRBV28, with TRBD1 as a possible D gene (5 bases). The CDR3 sequence is 16 residues long. Germline V gene lookup returns CDR1 MDHEN and CDR2 SYDVKM. Trimming left V 5 bases short and J 4 bases short, with 18 bases between. CDR3 bases: TGTGCCAGCAGTCCCAGTAGATCTGGGGCAGGAAACACCATATATTTT. Translation gives CASSPSRSGAGNTIYF. Drawing the rest from reference TRBV28 and TRBJ1-3, the complete variable domain is DVKVTQSSRYLVKRTGEKVFLECVQDMDHENMFWYRQDPGLGLRLIYFSYDVKMKEKGDIPEGYSVSREKKERFSLILESASTNQTSMYLCASSPSRSGAGNTIYFGEGSWLTVV.

The rearrangement uses TRBV6-7 and TRBJ2-6; 10 bases are shared with TRBD2. TRBV6-7 falls under the ORF class, with uncertain function. V was clipped by 6 bases and J by 0 bases; unmatched bases: 17. CDR3 length: 21 amino acids. This chain's CDR3 is CASRGTGLATQPSSGANVLTF. CDR3 coding DNA: TGTGCCAGCAGAGGTACGGGACTAGCGACACAACCTAGCTCTGGGGCCAACGTCCTGACTTTC.

V is TRBV7-8 and J is TRBJ1-1; TRBD1 might be the D (5 bases). Trimming shortened V by 5 bases and J by 1 base, and 14 bases separated the two germline ends. Germline-derived CDR1 and CDR2 are SGHVS and FQNEAQ. This CDR3 spans 15 amino acids. CDR3 nucleotides: TGTGCCAGCAGCCCGCAGACAGTTCGGAACACTGAAGCTTTCTTT. Protein sequence: CASSPQTVRNTEAFF.

The V and J genes are TRBV9 and TRBJ2-1; 9 bases fit TRBD2. There are 15 residues in the CDR3. Losses at the gene ends were 0 bases for V and 7 bases for J; bases not matched to a gene: 5. Per germline, CDR1 SGDLS and CDR2 YYNGEE. For the CDR3, the DNA is TGTGCCAGCAGCGTAGAAGGAACTAGCGGGAATGAGCAGTTCTTC. Translation: CASSVEGTSGNEQFF.

The V call is TRBV19, the J call TRBJ1-5; 7 bases are shared with TRBD1. V shed 7 bases and J 2 bases; nucleotides not matched to a gene: 8. The CDR3 is 15 residues long. From germline, CDR1 is LNHDA and CDR2 SQIVND (reference sequence). Here the CDR3 reads CASIPTGQGNQPQHF. The CDR3 DNA reads as TGTGCCAGTATCCCGACAGGACAGGGCAATCAGCCCCAGCATTTT.

This clone has just a few counts. V and J are TRBV6-6 and TRBJ1-2; perhaps TRBD1 as D (6 bases). CDR3 length: 17 amino acids. CDR1 and CDR2 (germline): MNHNY, SVGAGI (reference sequence). Between the trimmed V and J ends, which lost 5 bases and 3 bases, there was a span of 22 bases. The chain's CDR3 is CASSRRDNPTLYYGYTF. The CDR3, as DNA: TGTGCCAGCAGTCGACGGGACAACCCAACCCTTTACTATGGCTACACCTTC.

This chain uses TRBV2 with TRBJ2-2; the D gene is possibly TRBD2 (5 bases). CDR1 SNHLY and CDR2 FYNNEI come from the germline V gene. This CDR3 comprises 15 residues. Between the trimmed V and J ends, which lost 0 bases and 5 bases, there was a span of 10 bases. CDR3 loop: CASSEAGIRTGELFF. The CDR3 nucleotides read TGTGCCAGCAGTGAAGCCGGGATCCGGACCGGGGAGCTGTTTTTT.

The chain is built from TRBV13 and TRBJ1-2; 7 positions agree with TRBD1. Germline V gives CDR1 PRHDT, CDR2 FYEKMQ (reference sequence). V gave up 3 bases and J gave up 8 bases; unmatched junction bases: 12. The CDR3 runs to 15 residues. CDR3 in DNA: TGTGCCAGCAGCTTCCGGACAGGACCTTCCTTGGGCTACACCTTC. It codes for CASSFRTGPSLGYTF.

This clone was detected once. This chain uses TRBV27 with TRBJ2-7; D is perhaps TRBD2 (5 bases). The CDR3 runs 13 residues. Germline values: CDR1 MNHEY, CDR2 SMNVEV (reference sequence). Trimming removed 0 bases from V and 9 bases from J, with 12 bases in between. CDR3 residues: CASSLSTGSGQYF. CDR3 DNA: TGTGCCAGCAGTTTATCGACGGGGTCGGGGCAGTACTTC.

The V call is TRBV24-1, the J call TRBJ1-1; D is unresolved. This CDR3 is built from 14 residues. V lost 4 bases and J lost 3, with 11 bases in between. Per germline, CDR1 KGHDR and CDR2 SFDVKD. The chain's CDR3 is CATSEPGKDTEAFF. In DNA form, the CDR3 reads TGTGCCACCAGTGAACCGGGGAAGGACACTGAAGCTTTCTTT.

The CDR3 spells CASSFQGRNGYTF. CDR3 DNA: TGTGCCAGCAGTTTTCAGGGGCGGAATGGCTACACCTTC. The rearrangement uses TRBV27 and TRBJ1-2; D is possibly TRBD1 (6 bases). Germline V lookup: CDR1 MNHEY, CDR2 SMNVEV (reference sequence). CDR3 length: 13 residues. Trimming took off 3 bases at V and 6 bases at J, with 11 bases between the two ends.

This clone appeared once. The chain is built from TRBV3-1 (or the pseudogene TRBV3-2) and TRBJ1-1; D possibly corresponds to TRBD1 (5 bases). Germline V gene lookup returns CDR1 LGHDT and CDR2 YNNKEL (reference sequence). V lost 9 bases and J 1 base, leaving 9 bases between the germline ends. The CDR3 totals 12 residues. CDR3 DNA sequence: TGTGCCAGTACTACAGGGAACACTGAAGCTTTCTTT. Amino acid sequence: CASTTGNTEAFF.

V and J are TRBV28 and TRBJ1-1, with TRBD1 as a possible D gene (5 bases). In germline, CDR1 is MDHEN, CDR2 SYDVKM. This CDR3 contains 15 residues. V lost 5 bases to trimming and J lost 3 bases, with 16 bases between them. The CDR3 sequence: CASSPRGRGDTEAFF. CDR3 nucleotide sequence: TGTGCCAGCAGTCCGCGGGGCCGTGGGGACACTGAAGCTTTCTTT.

The chain uses TRBV4-2 and TRBJ2-7; TRBD1 is a possible D gene (5 bases). The CDR3 has 16 residues. The germline gives CDR1 LGHNA, CDR2 YNFKEQ. With 0 bases removed from V and 3 bases from J, the gap between germline ends came to 15 bases. The CDR3 sequence: CASSQDLREEFYEQYF. CDR3 in DNA: TGTGCCAGCAGCCAAGATCTCAGGGAAGAGTTCTACGAGCAGTACTTC.

In its sample, this clone was seen once. The chain is built from TRBV7-2 and TRBJ2-2; 12 bases agree with TRBD2. The CDR3 has 16 residues. V shed 5 bases and J 2 bases; nucleotides not matched to a gene: 3. Germline V gives CDR1 SGHTA, CDR2 FQGNSA. CDR3 bases: TGTGCCAGCAGCGTGACTAGCGGGGGTAACACCGGGGAGCTGTTTTTT. This encodes CASSVTSGGNTGELFF.

The CDR3 sequence: CASSPWQVYNSPLHF. CDR3 in DNA: TGTGCCAGCTCTCCCTGGCAGGTCTATAATTCACCCCTCCACTTT. V gene TRBV18 combines with J gene TRBJ1-6; D remains unclear. This CDR3 comprises 15 residues. V was shortened by 6 bases and J by 3 bases, with 12 bases between the two germline ends. Germline loops: CDR1 KGHSH, CDR2 LQKENI.

This clone has just a few counts. This chain joins TRBV29-1 and TRBJ1-2; D call uncertain. CDR3 size: 11 residues. Germline V gene lookup returns CDR1 SQVTM and CDR2 ANQGSEA. Between the trimmed V and J ends, which lost 2 bases and 2 bases, there was a span of 3 bases. The CDR3 is CSVETNYGYTF. CDR3 DNA sequence: TGCAGCGTTGAAACAAACTATGGCTACACCTTC.

The rearrangement uses TRBV6-5 and TRBJ1-2, with TRBD1 matching over 7 bases. Trimming cost V 9 bases and J 4 bases; bases outside gene matches: 14. CDR3 length: 15 residues. Germline values: CDR1 MNHEY, CDR2 SVGAGI. The CDR3 coding sequence is TGTGCCAGTGGGGGTATTCGACAGGGCAGCTATGGCTACACCTTC. This translates into CASGGIRQGSYGYTF.

In DNA form, the CDR3 reads TGTGCCAGCAGCGCCCAGACAGGGGTTAGGAATGAGCAGTTCTTC. It is translated as CASSAQTGVRNEQFF. V gene TRBV9 combines with J gene TRBJ2-1; 8 nucleotides line up with TRBD1. Germline lookup yields CDR1 SGDLS and CDR2 YYNGEE. The CDR3 has 15 residues. V dropped 3 bases and J dropped 7; count of bases not matched to a gene: 9.

The chain recombines TRBV19 with TRBJ2-3, with TRBD1 matching 8 bases. V lost 3 bases to trimming and J lost 6 bases; unmatched junction nucleotides: 8. The CDR3 length is 15 residues. Per germline, CDR1 LNHDA and CDR2 SQIVND (reference sequence). CDR3 nucleotide sequence: TGTGCCAGTAGTATCGTCCAGGGGGCTTGGGATACGCAGTATTTT. Translation gives CASSIVQGAWDTQYF. Looking up the rest from reference TRBV19 and TRBJ2-3 gives the full variable domain: DGGITQSPKYLFRKEGQNVTLSCEQNLNHDAMYWYRQDPGQGLRLIYYSQIVNDFQKGDIAEGYSVSREKKESFPLTVTSAQKNPTAFYLCASSIVQGAWDTQYFGPGTRLTVL.

The rearrangement joins TRBV14 to TRBJ1-2; D gene uncertain. The CDR3 spans 15 residues. Germline loops: CDR1 SGHDN, CDR2 FVKESK. V lost 1 base, J lost 8 bases, and 17 bases lay in between. The CDR3 is CASSQVAWSGQGYTF. The CDR3 DNA is TGTGCCAGCAGCCAAGTGGCATGGTCGGGTCAGGGCTACACCTTC.

This chain connects TRBV3-1 (or the pseudogene TRBV3-2) to TRBJ2-2, with 11 bases lining up with TRBD2. This CDR3 contains 15 residues. Germline values: CDR1 LGHDT, CDR2 YNNKEL (reference sequence). V was pared by 4 bases and J by 5 bases, with 3 bases of the junction left unmatched. CDR3 coding DNA: TGTGCCAGCAGCCCACTAGCGGGAGTGACCGGGGAGCTGTTTTTT. Amino acids: CASSPLAGVTGELFF.

The rearrangement joins TRBV6-5 to TRBJ1-2; 9 nucleotides match TRBD1. This CDR3 contains 13 residues. V lost 2 bases to trimming and J lost 11 bases; unmatched junction nucleotides: 6. In germline, CDR1 is MNHEY, CDR2 SVGAGI. CDR3 loop: CASSYTGGAGYTF. The CDR3 nucleotides are TGTGCCAGCAGTTACACAGGGGGCGCTGGGTACACCTTC.

V gene TRBV3-1 (or the pseudogene TRBV3-2) combines with J gene TRBJ1-2; no definite D call. Germline CDR1 is LGHDT and CDR2 is YNNKEL (reference sequence). The CDR3 totals 14 residues. Trimming removed 0 bases at V and 8 bases at J, with 13 bases between. CDR3 in DNA: TGTGCCAGCAGCCAAGATCCCCAGGCGAGCGGCTACACCTTC. Encoded protein: CASSQDPQASGYTF.